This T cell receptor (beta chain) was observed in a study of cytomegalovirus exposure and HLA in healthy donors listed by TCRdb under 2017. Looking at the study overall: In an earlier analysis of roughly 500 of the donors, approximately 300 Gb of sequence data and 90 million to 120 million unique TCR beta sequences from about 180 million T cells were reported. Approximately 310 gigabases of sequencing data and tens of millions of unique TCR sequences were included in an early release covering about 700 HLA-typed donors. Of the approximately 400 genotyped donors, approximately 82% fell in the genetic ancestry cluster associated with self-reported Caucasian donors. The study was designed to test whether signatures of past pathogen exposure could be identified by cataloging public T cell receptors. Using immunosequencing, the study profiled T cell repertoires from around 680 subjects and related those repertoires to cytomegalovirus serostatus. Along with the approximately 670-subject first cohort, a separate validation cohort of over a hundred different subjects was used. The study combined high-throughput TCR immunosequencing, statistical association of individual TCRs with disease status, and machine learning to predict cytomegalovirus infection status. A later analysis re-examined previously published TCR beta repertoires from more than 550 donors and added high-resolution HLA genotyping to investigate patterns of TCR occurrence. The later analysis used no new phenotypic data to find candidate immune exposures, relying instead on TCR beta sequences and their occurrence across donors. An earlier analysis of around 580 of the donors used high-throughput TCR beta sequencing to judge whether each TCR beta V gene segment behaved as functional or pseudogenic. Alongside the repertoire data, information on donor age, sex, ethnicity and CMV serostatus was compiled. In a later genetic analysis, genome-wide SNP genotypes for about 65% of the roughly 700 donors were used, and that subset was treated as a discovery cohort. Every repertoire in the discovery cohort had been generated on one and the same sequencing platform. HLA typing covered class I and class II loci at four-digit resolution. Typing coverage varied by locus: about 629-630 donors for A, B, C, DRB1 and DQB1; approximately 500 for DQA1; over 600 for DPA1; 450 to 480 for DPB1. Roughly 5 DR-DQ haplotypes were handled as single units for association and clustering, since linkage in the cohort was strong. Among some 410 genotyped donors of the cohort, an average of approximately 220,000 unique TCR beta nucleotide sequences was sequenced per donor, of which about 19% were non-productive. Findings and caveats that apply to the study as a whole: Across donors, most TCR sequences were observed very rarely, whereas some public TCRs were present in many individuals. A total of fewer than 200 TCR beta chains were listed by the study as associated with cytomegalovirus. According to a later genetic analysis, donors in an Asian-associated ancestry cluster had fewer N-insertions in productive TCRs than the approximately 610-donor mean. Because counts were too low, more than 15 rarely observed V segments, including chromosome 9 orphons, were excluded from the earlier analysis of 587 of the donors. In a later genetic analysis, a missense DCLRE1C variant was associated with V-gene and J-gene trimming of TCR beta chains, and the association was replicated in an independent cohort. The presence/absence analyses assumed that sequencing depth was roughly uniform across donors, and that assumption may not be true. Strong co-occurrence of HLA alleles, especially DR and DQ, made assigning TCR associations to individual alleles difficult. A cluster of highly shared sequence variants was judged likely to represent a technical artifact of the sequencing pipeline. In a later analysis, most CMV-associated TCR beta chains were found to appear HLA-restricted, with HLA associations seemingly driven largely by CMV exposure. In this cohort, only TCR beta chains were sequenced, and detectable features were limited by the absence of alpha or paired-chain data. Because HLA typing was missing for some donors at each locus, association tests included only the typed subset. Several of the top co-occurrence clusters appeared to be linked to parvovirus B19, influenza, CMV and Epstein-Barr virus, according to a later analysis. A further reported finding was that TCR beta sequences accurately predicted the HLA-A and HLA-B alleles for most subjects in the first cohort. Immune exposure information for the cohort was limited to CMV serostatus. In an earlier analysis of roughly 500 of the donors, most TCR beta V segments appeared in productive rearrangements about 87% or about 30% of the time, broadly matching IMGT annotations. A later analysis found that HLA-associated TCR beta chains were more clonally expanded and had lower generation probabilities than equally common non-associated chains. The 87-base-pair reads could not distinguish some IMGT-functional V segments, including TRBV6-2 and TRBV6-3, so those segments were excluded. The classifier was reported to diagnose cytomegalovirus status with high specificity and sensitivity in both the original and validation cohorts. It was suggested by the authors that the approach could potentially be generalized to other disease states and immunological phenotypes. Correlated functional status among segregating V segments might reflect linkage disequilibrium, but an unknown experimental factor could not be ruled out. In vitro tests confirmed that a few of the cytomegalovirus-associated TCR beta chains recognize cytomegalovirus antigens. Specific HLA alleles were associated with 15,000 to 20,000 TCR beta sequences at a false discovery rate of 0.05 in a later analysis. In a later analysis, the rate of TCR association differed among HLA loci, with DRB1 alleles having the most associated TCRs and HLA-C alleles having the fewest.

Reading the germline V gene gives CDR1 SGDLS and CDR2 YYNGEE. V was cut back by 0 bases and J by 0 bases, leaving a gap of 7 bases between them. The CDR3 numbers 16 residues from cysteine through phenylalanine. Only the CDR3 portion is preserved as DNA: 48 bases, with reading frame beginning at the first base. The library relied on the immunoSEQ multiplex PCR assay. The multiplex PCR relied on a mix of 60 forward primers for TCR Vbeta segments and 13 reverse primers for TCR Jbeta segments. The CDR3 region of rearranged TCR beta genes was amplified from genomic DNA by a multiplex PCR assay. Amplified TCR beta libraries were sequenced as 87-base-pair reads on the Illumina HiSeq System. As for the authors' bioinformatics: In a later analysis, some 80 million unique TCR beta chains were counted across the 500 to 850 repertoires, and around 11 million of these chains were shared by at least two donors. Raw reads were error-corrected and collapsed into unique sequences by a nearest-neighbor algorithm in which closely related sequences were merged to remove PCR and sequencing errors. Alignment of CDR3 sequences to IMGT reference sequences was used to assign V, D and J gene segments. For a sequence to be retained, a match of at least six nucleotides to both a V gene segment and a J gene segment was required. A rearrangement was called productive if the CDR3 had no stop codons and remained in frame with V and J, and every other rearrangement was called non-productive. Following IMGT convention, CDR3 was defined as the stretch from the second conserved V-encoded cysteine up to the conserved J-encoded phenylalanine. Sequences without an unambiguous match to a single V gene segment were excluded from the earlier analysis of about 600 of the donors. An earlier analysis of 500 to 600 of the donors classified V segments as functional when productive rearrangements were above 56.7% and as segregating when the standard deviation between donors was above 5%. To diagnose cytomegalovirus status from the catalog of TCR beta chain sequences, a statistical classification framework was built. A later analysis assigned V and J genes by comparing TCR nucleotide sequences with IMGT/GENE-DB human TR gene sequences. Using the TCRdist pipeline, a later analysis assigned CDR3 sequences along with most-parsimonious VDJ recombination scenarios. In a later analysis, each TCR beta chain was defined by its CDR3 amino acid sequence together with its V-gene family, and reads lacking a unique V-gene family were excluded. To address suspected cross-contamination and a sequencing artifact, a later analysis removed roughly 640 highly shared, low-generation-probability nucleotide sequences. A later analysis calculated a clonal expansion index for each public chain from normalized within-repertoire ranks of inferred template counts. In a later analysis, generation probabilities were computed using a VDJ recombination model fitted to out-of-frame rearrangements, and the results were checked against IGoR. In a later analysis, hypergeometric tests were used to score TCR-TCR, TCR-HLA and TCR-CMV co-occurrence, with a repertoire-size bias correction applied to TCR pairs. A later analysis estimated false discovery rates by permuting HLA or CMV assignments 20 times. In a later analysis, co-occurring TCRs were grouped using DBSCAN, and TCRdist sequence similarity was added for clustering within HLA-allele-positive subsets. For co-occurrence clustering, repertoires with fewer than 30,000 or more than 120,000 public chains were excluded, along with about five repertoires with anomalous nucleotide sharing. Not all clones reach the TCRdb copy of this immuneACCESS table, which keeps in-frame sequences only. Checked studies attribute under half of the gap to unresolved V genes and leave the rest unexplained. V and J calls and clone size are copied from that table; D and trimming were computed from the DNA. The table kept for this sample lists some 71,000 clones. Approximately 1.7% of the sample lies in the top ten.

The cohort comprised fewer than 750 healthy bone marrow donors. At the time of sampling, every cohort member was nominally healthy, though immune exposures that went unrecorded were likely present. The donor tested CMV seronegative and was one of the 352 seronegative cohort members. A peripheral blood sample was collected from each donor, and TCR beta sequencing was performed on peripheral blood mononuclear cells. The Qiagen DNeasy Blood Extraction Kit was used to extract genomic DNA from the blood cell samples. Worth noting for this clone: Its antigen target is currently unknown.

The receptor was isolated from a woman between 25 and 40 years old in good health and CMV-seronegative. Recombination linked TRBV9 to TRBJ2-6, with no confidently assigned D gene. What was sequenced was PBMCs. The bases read TGTGCCAGCAGCGTAGCTGGCACCTCTGGGGCCAACGTCCTGACTTTC. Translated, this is CASSVAGTSGANVLTF. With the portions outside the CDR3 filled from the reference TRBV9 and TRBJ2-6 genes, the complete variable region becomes DSGVTQTPKHLITATGQRVTLRCSPRSGDLSVYWYQQSLDQGLQFLIQYYNGEERAKGNILERFSAQQFPDLHSELNLSSLELGDSALYFCASSVAGTSGANVLTFGAGSRLTVL.